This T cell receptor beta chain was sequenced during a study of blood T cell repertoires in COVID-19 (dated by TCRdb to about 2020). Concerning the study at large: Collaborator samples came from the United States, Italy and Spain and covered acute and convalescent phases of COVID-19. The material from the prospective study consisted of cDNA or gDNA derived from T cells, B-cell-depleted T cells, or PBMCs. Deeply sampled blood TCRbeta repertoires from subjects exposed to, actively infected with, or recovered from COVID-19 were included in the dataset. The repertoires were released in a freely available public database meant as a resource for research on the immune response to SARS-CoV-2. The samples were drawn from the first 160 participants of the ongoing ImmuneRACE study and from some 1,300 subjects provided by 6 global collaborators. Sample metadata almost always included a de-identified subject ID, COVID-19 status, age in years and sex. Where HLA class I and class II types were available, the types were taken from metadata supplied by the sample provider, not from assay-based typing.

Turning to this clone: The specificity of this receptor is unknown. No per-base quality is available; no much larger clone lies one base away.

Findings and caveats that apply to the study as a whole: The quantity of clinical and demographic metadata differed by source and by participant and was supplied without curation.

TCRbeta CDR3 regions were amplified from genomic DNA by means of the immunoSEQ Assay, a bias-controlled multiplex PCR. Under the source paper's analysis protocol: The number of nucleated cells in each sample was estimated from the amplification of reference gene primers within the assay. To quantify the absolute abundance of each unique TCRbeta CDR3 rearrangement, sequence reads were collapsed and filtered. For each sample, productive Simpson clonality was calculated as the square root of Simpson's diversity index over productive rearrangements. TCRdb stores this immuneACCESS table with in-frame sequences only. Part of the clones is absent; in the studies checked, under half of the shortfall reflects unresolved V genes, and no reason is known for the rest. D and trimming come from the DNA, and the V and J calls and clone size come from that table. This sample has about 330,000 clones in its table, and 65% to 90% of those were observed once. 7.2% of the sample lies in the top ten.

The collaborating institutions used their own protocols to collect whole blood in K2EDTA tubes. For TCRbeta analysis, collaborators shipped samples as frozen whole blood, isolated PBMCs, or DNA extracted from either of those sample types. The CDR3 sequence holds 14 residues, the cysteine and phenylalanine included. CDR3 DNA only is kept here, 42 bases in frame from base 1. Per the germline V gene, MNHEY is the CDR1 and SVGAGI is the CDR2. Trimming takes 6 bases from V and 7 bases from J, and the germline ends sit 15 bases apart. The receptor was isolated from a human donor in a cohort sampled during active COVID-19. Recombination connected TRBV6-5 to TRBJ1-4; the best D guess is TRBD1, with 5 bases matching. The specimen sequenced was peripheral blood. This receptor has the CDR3 CASRTGGGSEKLFF. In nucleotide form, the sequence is TGTGCCAGCAGGACCGGGGGAGGTAGTGAAAAACTGTTTTTT.